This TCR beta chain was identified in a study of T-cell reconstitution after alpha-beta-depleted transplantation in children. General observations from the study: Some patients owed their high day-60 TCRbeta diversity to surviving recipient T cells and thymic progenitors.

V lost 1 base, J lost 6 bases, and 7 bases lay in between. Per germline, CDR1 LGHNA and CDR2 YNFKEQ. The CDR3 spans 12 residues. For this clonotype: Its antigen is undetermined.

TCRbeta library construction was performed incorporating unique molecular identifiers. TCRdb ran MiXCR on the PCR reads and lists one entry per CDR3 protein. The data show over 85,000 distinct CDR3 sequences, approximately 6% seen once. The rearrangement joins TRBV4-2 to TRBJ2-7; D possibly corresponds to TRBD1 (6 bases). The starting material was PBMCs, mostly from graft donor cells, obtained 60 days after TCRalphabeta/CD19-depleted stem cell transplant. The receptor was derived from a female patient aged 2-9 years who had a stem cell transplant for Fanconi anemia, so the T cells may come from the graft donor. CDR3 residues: CASSQGGGEQYF. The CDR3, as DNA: TGTGCCAGCAGCCAAGGAGGGGGCGAGCAGTACTTC.